These 28 T cell receptor beta chains share one sample of origin, sequenced in a study of shared clonotypes between healthy human individuals (dated by TCRdb to the early 2020s). Preparation of the library involved the immunoSEQ multiplex PCR assay. Imported from immuneACCESS, the table was reduced by TCRdb to in-frame sequences with V and J called. These copies leave out some clones; in studies compared against another copy, an unresolved V gene accounts for under half, and the cause of the remainder is not known. This sample lists approximately 720,000 clones; 60% to 80% were detected once. The ten largest clones take up about 1.7% of the sample. Sequenced: memory CD4+ T cells sorted from blood. Per the publication, the cell subset or site label means: CD45RA-negative fraction. These TCRs come from a woman aged 25-40 years in good health.

This clone was recorded once. A much larger clone differs by one base, so this may be a read error. The rearrangement links TRBV4-2 to TRBJ2-5; D unclear. From germline, CDR1 is LGHNA and CDR2 YNFKEQ. The CDR3 runs 11 residues. Trimming took 5 bases from V and 5 from J, leaving 6 bases between them. DNA of the CDR3: TGTGCCAGCAGCTTTGGGGAGACCCAGTACTTC. This encodes CASSFGETQYF.

This clone was observed a single time. The genes are TRBV30 and TRBJ1-2, with D unresolved. V was shortened by 4 bases and J by 0 bases, with 9 bases between the two germline ends. The CDR3 totals 13 residues. CDR1 and CDR2 (germline): GTSNPN, SVGIG (reference sequence). The CDR3 nucleotides read TGTGCCTGGACAGAATACACTAACTATGGCTACACCTTC. It specifies CAWTEYTNYGYTF.

J is TRBJ2-2 and V is TRBV10-3; either TRBD1 or TRBD2 may supply D (6 bases each). CDR1 is ENHRY, CDR2 SYGVKD, per germline. V was shortened by 10 bases and J by 6 bases, with 15 bases between the two germline ends. The CDR3 has 13 residues. The CDR3 nucleotides are TGTGCCACCAACCGAGGGGGGCCCGGGGAGCTGTTTTTT. Translating gives CATNRGGPGELFF.

The chain is built from TRBV7-6 and TRBJ2-5; D unresolved. The length of the CDR3 is 12 residues. CDR1 is SGHVS and CDR2 is FNYEAQ in the germline V gene. Trimming removed 4 bases at V and 5 bases at J, with 8 bases between. CDR3 loop: CASSSRVETQYF. The CDR3 nucleotides are TGTGCCAGCAGCTCTAGGGTGGAGACCCAGTACTTC. Full variable domain (outside the CDR3, taken from reference TRBV7-6 and TRBJ2-5): GAGVSQSPRYKVTKRGQDVALRCDPISGHVSLYWYRQALGQGPEFLTYFNYEAQQDKSGLPNDRFSAERPEGSISTLTIQRTEQRDSAMYRCASSSRVETQYFGPGTRLLVL.

The chain is built from TRBV5-1 and TRBJ1-4; D perhaps matches TRBD1 (6 bases). The germline V and J ends were trimmed by 5 bases and 0 bases, with 14 bases remaining between them. In germline, CDR1 is SGHRS, CDR2 YFSETQ. The CDR3 has 16 amino acids. The CDR3 region is CASSRQGPSTNEKLFF. CDR3 coding DNA: TGCGCCAGCAGTCGGCAGGGGCCCTCAACTAATGAAAAACTGTTTTTT.

This clone was observed a single time. The CDR3 sequence is CASSVGDWGEPTYEQYF. The CDR3 coding sequence is TGTGCCAGCAGCGTAGGGGACTGGGGGGAACCAACCTACGAGCAGTACTTC. The chain employs TRBV9 and TRBJ2-7, with TRBD2 as a possible D gene (6 bases). V was shortened by 0 bases and J by 2 bases, with 18 bases between the two germline ends. Germline assignment: CDR1 SGDLS and CDR2 YYNGEE. The CDR3 contains 17 residues.

The J gene is TRBJ1-1, the V gene TRBV27, with TRBD1 matching over 8 bases. V gave up 6 bases and J gave up 4 bases; unmatched junction bases: 13. The germline V gene has CDR1 MNHEY and CDR2 SMNVEV (reference sequence). This CDR3 has 16 amino acids. CDR3 sequence (DNA): TGTGCCAGCAGCCCCCTCTGGCAGGGGGCCGGCACTGAAGCTTTCTTT. It codes for CASSPLWQGAGTEAFF.

This chain links TRBV7-2 with TRBJ2-3; tentative D call: TRBD2 (5 bases). The CDR3 totals 14 residues. Germline V gene sequence: CDR1 SGHTA, CDR2 FQGNSA. Trimming shortened V by 5 bases and J by 2 bases, and 11 bases separated the two germline ends. CDR3 sequence reads: CASSNSENTDTQYF. The CDR3, as DNA: TGTGCCAGCAGCAATAGCGAGAACACAGATACGCAGTATTTT.

The chain carries TRBV28 and TRBJ1-3; D call uncertain. CDR1 and CDR2 (germline): MDHEN, SYDVKM. The CDR3 is 15 amino acids. The V gene lost 10 bases and the J gene lost 0 bases, with 16 bases spanning the gap. The CDR3 bases are TGTGCCACCGTGACGGACTTGAGCTCTGGAAACACCATATATTTT. Translation gives CATVTDLSSGNTIYF.

The chain links TRBV27 to TRBJ1-2; a weak D match, TRBD1 (6 bases). Germline V gene lookup returns CDR1 MNHEY and CDR2 SMNVEV (reference sequence). The V end was cut by 7 bases, the J end by 1 base, with 13 bases between. The CDR3 is 14 residues long. This chain's CDR3 is CASKKGGVNYGYTF. The CDR3 region has the DNA TGTGCCAGCAAAAAAGGGGGAGTTAACTATGGCTACACCTTC.

The chain combines TRBV7-3 with TRBJ2-3; D perhaps matches TRBD2 (6 bases). This CDR3 contains 14 residues. Trimming cost V 5 bases and J 4 bases, with 13 bases left between them. Per germline, CDR1 SGHTA and CDR2 FQGTGA. CDR3 sequence (DNA): TGTGCCAGCAGCGCTAACGGGGGTCCAGATACGCAGTATTTT. Translating gives CASSANGGPDTQYF.

In this sample, this clone turned up once. The J gene is TRBJ1-5, the V gene TRBV5-5; TRBD1 is a possible D gene (5 bases). Germline assignment: CDR1 SGHKS and CDR2 YYEKEE (reference sequence). V gave up 3 bases and J gave up 2 bases, with 12 bases separating them. The CDR3 has 15 residues. The chain's CDR3 is CASSYVSGGNQPQHF. The CDR3, as DNA: TGTGCCAGCAGCTACGTCTCGGGGGGCAATCAGCCCCAGCATTTT.

This clone has just one count. The V and J genes are TRBV7-8 and TRBJ2-3; 9 positions match TRBD2. Trimming took 6 bases from V and 6 from J; bases not matched to a gene: 4. The germline V gene has CDR1 SGHVS and CDR2 FQNEAQ. This CDR3 is built from 13 residues. DNA of the CDR3: TGTGCCAGCAGTCCAAGCGGGAGGGATACGCAGTATTTT. It translates to CASSPSGRDTQYF.

This clone showed up just a few times. CDR3 DNA sequence: TGTGCCAGCAGCTTACTGCCAGGCCCTAGCACAGATACGCAGTATTTT. Its translation is CASSLLPGPSTDTQYF. The chain recombines TRBV7-6 with TRBJ2-3, with D hard to call. Germline V gives CDR1 SGHVS, CDR2 FNYEAQ. V was pared by 2 bases and J by 0 bases, with 12 bases between. The CDR3 is 16 amino acids.

This clone was found a few times. V gene TRBV11-2 combines with J gene TRBJ2-7; D is ambiguous. CDR1 is SGHAT and CDR2 is FQNNGV in the germline V gene. The V and J ends lost 1 base and 2 bases respectively, with 6 bases between them. There are 13 residues in the CDR3. DNA for the CDR3: TGTGCCAGCAGCTTAGTTAACGCCTACGAGCAGTACTTC. Translation: CASSLVNAYEQYF.

This sequence joins TRBV6-5 and TRBJ2-7; a weak D match, TRBD1 (6 bases). The CDR3 consists of 16 residues. Trimming removed 0 bases from V and 4 bases from J, with 16 bases in between. The germline V gene encodes CDR1 MNHEY and CDR2 SVGAGI. CDR3: CASSYSIQGGGYEQYF. Here the CDR3 DNA reads TGTGCCAGCAGTTACTCGATACAGGGTGGAGGATACGAGCAGTACTTC.

A single count supports this clone. This chain joins TRBV9 and TRBJ1-1, with a weak D call TRBD1 (5 bases). CDR3 length equals 14 residues. Germline V gene sequence: CDR1 SGDLS, CDR2 YYNGEE. V was clipped by 3 bases and J by 7 bases, with 16 bases between them. CDR3 protein: CASSAREGIGEAFF. CDR3 DNA sequence: TGTGCCAGCAGCGCCAGGGAAGGGATCGGTGAAGCTTTCTTT.

Of note for this clone: A much larger clone lies a single base off, so this may be a read error. The same CDR3 can be traced to other DNA sequences in this sample. J is TRBJ2-7 and V is TRBV6-1, with D unresolved. Germline V gene sequence: CDR1 MNHNS, CDR2 SASEGT. CDR3 length equals 12 residues. Trimming stripped 4 bases from V and 2 bases from J, with 6 bases between. The CDR3: CASSGQTYEQYF. The CDR3 region has the DNA TGTGCCAGCAGTGGGCAGACCTACGAGCAGTACTTC.

The genes are TRBV6-5 and TRBJ1-2; D perhaps matches TRBD1 (5 bases). The germline V gene has CDR1 MNHEY and CDR2 SVGAGI. V was clipped by 6 bases and J by 5 bases, with 13 bases between them. This CDR3 has 13 amino acids. The CDR3 loop reads CASSIEGIYGYTF. The CDR3 coding sequence is TGTGCCAGCAGCATAGAGGGGATTTATGGCTACACCTTC.

Notes on this clone: Other DNA sequences in the same sample also yield this CDR3. The CDR3 is CASSYGQTDTQYF. The CDR3 DNA follows: TGCGCCAGCAGCTATGGCCAGACAGATACGCAGTATTTT. V usage is TRBV5-1 and J usage is TRBJ2-3; no definite D call. Trimming pared 3 bases from V and 3 bases from J, leaving 8 bases between. Per germline, CDR1 SGHRS and CDR2 YFSETQ. The CDR3 loop spans 13 amino acids.

The genes are TRBV27 and TRBJ2-7; possible D gene TRBD1, 5 bases. In germline, CDR1 is MNHEY, CDR2 SMNVEV (reference sequence). CDR3 length: 13 residues. Trimming removed 1 base from V and 6 bases from J, with 10 bases in between. CDR3 in DNA: TGTGCCAGCAGTTTATTGTATCAGGGCGAGCAGTACTTC. This encodes CASSLLYQGEQYF.

The chain recombines TRBV5-8 with TRBJ1-1; D is unresolved. Looked up from germline, CDR1 is SGHTS and CDR2 is YDEGEE. V dropped 6 bases and J dropped 3 bases, with 18 bases sitting between them. The CDR3 totals 15 residues. CDR3 protein: CASKTRPELYTEAFF. Here the CDR3 DNA reads TGTGCCAGCAAAACCCGGCCAGAGTTGTACACTGAAGCTTTCTTT.

This clone was counted a few times. The rearrangement links TRBV11-2 to TRBJ2-5; TRBD2 is a possible D gene (6 bases). Germline V lookup: CDR1 SGHAT, CDR2 FQNNGV. Deletions cut 5 bases from V and 4 bases from J, with 8 bases between. The CDR3 has 12 amino acids. CDR3 sequence (DNA): TGTGCCAGCAGCACTAGCCGAGAGACCCAGTACTTC. Its translation is CASSTSRETQYF.

The chain recombines TRBV2 with TRBJ2-2, with 7 bases identical to TRBD2. The CDR3 spans 15 residues. Germline loops: CDR1 SNHLY, CDR2 FYNNEI. J was trimmed by 4 bases and V by 4 bases; bases with no gene match: 6. CDR3 DNA: TGTGCCAGCAGTGCAGGACTAGTGCGCACCGGGGAGCTGTTTTTT. Protein: CASSAGLVRTGELFF.

The chain couples TRBV7-9 to TRBJ2-2; TRBD1 agrees at 11 bases. There are 16 residues in the CDR3. Germline values: CDR1 SEHNR, CDR2 FQNEAQ (reference sequence). After removal of 5 bases from V and 4 bases from J, the junction contained 6 bases not matched to a gene. The CDR3 sequence is CASSPRTGGGTGELFF. The CDR3 nucleotides are TGTGCCAGCAGCCCCCGGACAGGGGGCGGCACCGGGGAGCTGTTTTTT.

The chain employs TRBV19 and TRBJ2-1, with no clear D. The CDR3 spans 13 residues. V was pared by 2 bases and J by 5 bases, with 7 bases between. Looked up from germline, CDR1 is LNHDA and CDR2 is SQIVND (reference sequence). The CDR3 coding sequence is TGTGCCAGTAGTATAAGCGTTGACAATGAGCAGTTCTTC. The encoded protein is CASSISVDNEQFF.

The chain couples TRBV11-2 to TRBJ2-5, with TRBD2 identical over 9 bases. With 1 base clipped from V and 5 bases from J, the junction kept 11 bases outside the gene matches. The CDR3 totals 17 residues. Germline-derived CDR1 and CDR2 are SGHAT and FQNNGV. The CDR3: CASSLVVRAGGSETQYF. CDR3 DNA: TGTGCCAGCAGCTTAGTGGTTAGAGCGGGAGGATCGGAGACCCAGTACTTC. Complete variable domain (other parts from reference TRBV11-2 and TRBJ2-5): EAGVAQSPRYKIIEKRQSVAFWCNPISGHATLYWYQQILGQGPKLLIQFQNNGVVDDSQLPKDRFSAERLKGVDSTLKIQPAKLEDSAVYLCASSLVVRAGGSETQYFGPGTRLLVL.

The chain uses TRBV6-5 and TRBJ2-1; 10 bases match TRBD2. The V gene end was trimmed by 6 bases and the J gene end by 4 bases; junction bases not matched to a gene: 6. CDR3 length: 15 residues. The germline V gene encodes CDR1 MNHEY and CDR2 SVGAGI. The CDR3 loop reads CASSPTSGMYNEQFF. As DNA, the CDR3 is TGTGCCAGCAGCCCCACTAGCGGGATGTACAATGAGCAGTTCTTC.